Sequencing of this TCR beta chain was carried out in a study of cytomegalovirus exposure and HLA in healthy donors. PCR primers comprised 60 Vbeta and 13 Jbeta primers. The repertoire was sequenced with immunoSEQ multiplex PCR; TCRdb's copy has only in-frame clones and lacks some. This repertoire shows 160,000 or so clones, 60% to 85% found once; its top ten account for 4.5% to 6%. Turning to this clone: What it recognizes is unknown.

V was pared by 2 bases and J by 5 bases, with 7 bases of the junction left unmatched. The CDR3 is 15 amino acids. CDR1 is LNHDA, CDR2 SQIVND, per germline (reference sequence). Broader study findings: Sequence variants that were highly shared formed a cluster that was likely a sequencing artifact. TCR beta V- and J-gene trimming, according to a later analysis, was linked to a missense DCLRE1C variant.

The J gene is TRBJ2-5, the V gene TRBV19; TRBD2 matches at 8 bases. Sequencing input: PBMCs. The clonotype was recovered from a man aged 35 to 55 in good health and CMV-seronegative. CDR3 bases: TGTGCCAGTAGTATATCAAGCGGGGGCCGGGAGACCCAGTACTTC. Amino acid sequence: CASSISSGGRETQYF.